This T cell receptor beta chain appears in the sequencing data of a study of blood T cell repertoires in COVID-19. Study at large: Samples representing acute and convalescent COVID-19 were sourced from the United States, Italy and Spain.

Germline-derived CDR1 and CDR2 are MNHEY and SVGAGI. The CDR3 contains 14 residues. Germline trimming cut 6 bases from V and 3 bases from J; bases unmatched to any gene: 5. In the authors' workflow: The assay estimated nucleated cells by amplifying reference gene primers. TCRdb's copy holds only in-frame clones and misses some; the assay was immunoSEQ multiplex PCR. V and J calls and clone size follow that table, whereas D and trimming were derived from the DNA. The sample has 150,000 to 200,000 clones, 84% seen once; the top ten hold roughly 15%. A Seattle source enrolled patients during active infection and followed them longitudinally.

The chain employs TRBV6-5 and TRBJ1-1; 9 bases agree with TRBD1. This TCR derives from a woman between 65 and 79 years old with COVID-19, enrolled during active disease. Sequenced material: peripheral blood. The CDR3, as DNA: TGTGCCAGCAGCCTAGGGACAGGGTACACTGAAGCTTTCTTT. This gives the protein CASSLGTGYTEAFF.